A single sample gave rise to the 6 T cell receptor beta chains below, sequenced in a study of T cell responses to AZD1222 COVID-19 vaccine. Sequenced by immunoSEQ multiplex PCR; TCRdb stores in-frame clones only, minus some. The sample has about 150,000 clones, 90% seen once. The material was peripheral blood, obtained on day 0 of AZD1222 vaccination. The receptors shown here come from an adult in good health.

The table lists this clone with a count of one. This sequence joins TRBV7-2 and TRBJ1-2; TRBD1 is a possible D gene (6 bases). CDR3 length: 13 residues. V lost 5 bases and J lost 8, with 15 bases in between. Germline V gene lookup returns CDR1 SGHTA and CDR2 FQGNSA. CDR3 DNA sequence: TGTGCCAGCAGCCCTACAGGGCCCGCGGGCTACACCTTC. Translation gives CASSPTGPAGYTF.

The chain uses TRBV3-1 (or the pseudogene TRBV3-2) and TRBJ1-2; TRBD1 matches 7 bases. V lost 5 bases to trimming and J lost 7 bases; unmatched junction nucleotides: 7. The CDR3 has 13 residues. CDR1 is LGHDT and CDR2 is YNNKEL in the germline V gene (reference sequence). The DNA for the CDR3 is TGTGCCAGCAGCAGGGGGCAGGGGCTTGGCTACACCTTC. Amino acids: CASSRGQGLGYTF.

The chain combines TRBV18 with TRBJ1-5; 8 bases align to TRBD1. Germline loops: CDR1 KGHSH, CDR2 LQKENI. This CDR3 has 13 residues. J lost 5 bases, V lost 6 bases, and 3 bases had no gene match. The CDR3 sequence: CASSPTGDQPQHF. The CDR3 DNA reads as TGTGCCAGCTCTCCGACAGGGGATCAGCCCCAGCATTTT.

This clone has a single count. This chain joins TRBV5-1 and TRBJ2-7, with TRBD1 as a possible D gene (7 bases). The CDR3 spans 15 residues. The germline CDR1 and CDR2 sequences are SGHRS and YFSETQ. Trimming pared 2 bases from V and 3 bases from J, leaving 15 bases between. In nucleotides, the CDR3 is TGCGCCAGCAGCTTCGGGGCAGGGGGGTTCTACGAGCAGTACTTC. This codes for CASSFGAGGFYEQYF.

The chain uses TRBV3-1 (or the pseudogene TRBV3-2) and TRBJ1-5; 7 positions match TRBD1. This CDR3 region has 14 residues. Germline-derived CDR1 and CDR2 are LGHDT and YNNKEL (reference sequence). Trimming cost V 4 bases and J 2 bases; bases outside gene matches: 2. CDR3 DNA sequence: TGTGCCAGCAGCCCTGACAGGGGCAATCAGCCCCAGCATTTT. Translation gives CASSPDRGNQPQHF.

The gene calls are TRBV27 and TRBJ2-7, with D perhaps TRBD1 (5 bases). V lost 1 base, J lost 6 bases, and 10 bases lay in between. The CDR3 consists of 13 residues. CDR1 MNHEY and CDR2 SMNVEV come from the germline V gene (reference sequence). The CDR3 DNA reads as TGTGCCAGCAGTTTATTCAGGGATAGCGAGCAGTACTTC. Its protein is CASSLFRDSEQYF.